Included here is one T cell receptor beta chain sequence, with context. Its target is not known. Each subset's genomic DNA was split evenly across several immunoSEQ plates. Per the study methods: Because ImmunoSEQ provided only junction sequences with no quality scores, the filtering differed. Clones were read by immunoSEQ multiplex PCR, and TCRdb kept only the in-frame ones, dropping some. V, J and clone size are taken as reported in that table, and D and trimming were inferred from the DNA itself. The sample lists just over 2,000,000 clones; over 85% were seen once. The sample originates from a study of shared clonotypes between healthy human individuals. The study's findings and limits: Clonotype sharing among donors likely depends on sequencing depth. It was observed that 5% to 6% of naive CD4 clonotypes were shared across a handful of donors.

Deletions cut 0 bases from V and 11 bases from J, with 11 bases between. This CDR3 is built from 13 residues. CDR1 SGHDT and CDR2 YYEEEE come from the germline V gene. The sample comprised naive CD4+ T cells sorted from blood. Subset described: CD45RA+ positively selected. The rearrangement joins TRBV5-6 to TRBJ2-2; D perhaps matches TRBD2 (5 bases). This TCR derives from a man younger than 30 in good health. The CDR3 is CASSLGHGDELFF. The CDR3 DNA sequence: TGTGCCAGCAGCTTGGGTCACGGGGATGAGCTGTTTTTT.